A selection of T cell receptor beta chains follows, all from one sample in a study of T cell changes during pregnancy in multiple sclerosis. Using immunoSEQ multiplex PCR, the repertoire was profiled, and TCRdb retains in-frame clones only, with some absent. The sample shows tens of thousands of clones, just over 90% of them seen only once. This specimen was CD4+ T cells from peripheral blood mononuclear cells, taken in the second trimester of pregnancy. Receptors originate from a female donor with multiple sclerosis, enrolled in a pregnancy study. The CDR3 runs from the conserved cysteine through the conserved F or W. D genes are given only for firm matches. The size of a clone is reported for some rows only, either as once, few or many, or as a class for expanded clones.

v_call,j_call,d_call,clone_size,cdr3_aa,cdr3_nt
TRBV14,TRBJ2-3,TRBD2,NA,CASSQIPPTSQGTDTQYF,TGTGCCAGCAGCCAAATTCCGCCGACTAGCCAAGGCACAGATACGCAGTATTTT
TRBV5-6,TRBJ2-1,TRBD2,once,CASKVAGGPYNEQFF,TGTGCCAGCAAAGTGGCGGGAGGGCCCTACAATGAGCAGTTCTTC
TRBV30,TRBJ2-7,NA,NA,CAWSVRPGREQYF,TGTGCCTGGAGTGTACGCCCGGGGAGAGAGCAGTACTTC
TRBV30,TRBJ1-5,NA,NA,CAWAAGGQPQHF,TGTGCCTGGGCTGCCGGGGGTCAGCCCCAGCATTTT
TRBV5-1,TRBJ2-7,TRBD1,NA,CASIKDRGPGEQYF,TGCGCCAGCATCAAAGACAGGGGGCCAGGCGAGCAGTACTTC
TRBV21-1,TRBJ2-4,NA,NA,CASSKAASGGLAKNIQYF,TGTGCCAGCAGCAAAGCGGCTAGCGGGGGGCTAGCCAAAAACATTCAGTACTTC
TRBV15,TRBJ1-1,NA,NA,CATSRDRGSEAFF,TGTGCCACCAGCAGAGATAGGGGGTCTGAAGCTTTCTTT
TRBV11-2,TRBJ1-2,TRBD1,NA,CASRSPGQGKRNYGYTF,TGTGCCAGCAGAAGTCCGGGACAGGGAAAAAGAAACTATGGCTACACCTTC
TRBV30,TRBJ2-2,NA,NA,CAWSTGLLGTGELFF,TGTGCCTGGAGTACGGGACTTCTCGGGACCGGGGAGCTGTTTTTT
TRBV27,TRBJ2-1,TRBD2,NA,CASRTSGLAGVINYNEQFF,TGTGCCAGCAGGACCTCTGGACTAGCGGGCGTTATAAACTACAATGAGCAGTTCTTC
TRBV4-2,TRBJ2-1,NA,NA,CASSQGGNYYYNEQFF,TGTGCCAGCAGCCAAGGAGGAAACTACTACTACAATGAGCAGTTCTTC
TRBV27,TRBJ2-1,NA,NA,CASSRTGSYNEQFF,TGTGCCAGCAGTCGGACGGGATCCTACAATGAGCAGTTCTTC
TRBV7-6,TRBJ2-1,TRBD2,NA,CASSSTSNGDEQFF,TGTGCCAGCAGCTCGACTAGCAATGGGGATGAGCAGTTCTTC
TRBV25-1,TRBJ2-7,TRBD1,NA,CASSEWGRGRYEQYF,TGTGCCAGCAGTGAATGGGGCAGGGGGCGCTACGAGCAGTACTTC
TRBV5-1,TRBJ2-5,TRBD2,NA,CASSLGTSGQETQYF,TGCGCCAGCAGCCTAGGGACTAGCGGGCAAGAGACCCAGTACTTC
TRBV27,TRBJ2-1,TRBD2,NA,CASRLAQGLAGYNEQFF,TGTGCCAGCAGACTAGCCCAGGGACTAGCGGGGTACAATGAGCAGTTCTTC
TRBV15,TRBJ1-1,NA,NA,CATSREWANTEAFF,TGTGCCACCAGCAGAGAATGGGCGAACACTGAAGCTTTCTTT
TRBV9,TRBJ2-7,NA,NA,CARTGRASGINEQYF,TGTGCCAGGACAGGAAGAGCCAGCGGGATCAACGAGCAGTACTTC
TRBV7-9,TRBJ1-2,NA,NA,CASSLEEAGLYGYTF,TGTGCCAGCAGCTTAGAGGAGGCAGGCCTCTATGGCTACACCTTC
TRBV6-1,TRBJ2-7,NA,NA,CASSEGRVNEQYF,TGTGCCAGCAGTGAAGGCCGGGTAAACGAGCAGTACTTC
TRBV28,TRBJ2-5,TRBD1,NA,CASSLSGTGVQETQYF,TGTGCCAGCAGTTTATCCGGGACAGGGGTTCAAGAGACCCAGTACTTC
TRBV6-6,TRBJ1-4,NA,NA,CASSLTEWEKLFF,TGTGCCAGCAGCCTGACAGAGTGGGAAAAACTGTTTTTT